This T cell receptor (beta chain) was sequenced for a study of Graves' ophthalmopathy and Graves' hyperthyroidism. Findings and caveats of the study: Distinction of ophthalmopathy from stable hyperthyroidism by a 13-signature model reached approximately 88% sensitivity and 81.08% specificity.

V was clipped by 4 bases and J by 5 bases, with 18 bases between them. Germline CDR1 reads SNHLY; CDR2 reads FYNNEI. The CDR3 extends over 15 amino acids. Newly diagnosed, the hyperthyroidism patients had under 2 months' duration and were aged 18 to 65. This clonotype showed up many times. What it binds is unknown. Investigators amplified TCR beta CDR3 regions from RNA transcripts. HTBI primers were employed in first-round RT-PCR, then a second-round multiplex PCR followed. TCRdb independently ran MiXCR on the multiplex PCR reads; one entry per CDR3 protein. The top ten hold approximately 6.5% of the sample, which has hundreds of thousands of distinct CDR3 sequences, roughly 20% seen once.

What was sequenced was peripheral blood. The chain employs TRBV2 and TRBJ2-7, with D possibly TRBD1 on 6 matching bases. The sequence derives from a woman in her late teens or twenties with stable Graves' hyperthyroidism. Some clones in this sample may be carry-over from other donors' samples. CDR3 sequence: CASSVVAGEQDEQYF. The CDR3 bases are TGTGCCAGCAGTGTTGTGGCAGGGGAGCAGGACGAGCAGTACTTC.